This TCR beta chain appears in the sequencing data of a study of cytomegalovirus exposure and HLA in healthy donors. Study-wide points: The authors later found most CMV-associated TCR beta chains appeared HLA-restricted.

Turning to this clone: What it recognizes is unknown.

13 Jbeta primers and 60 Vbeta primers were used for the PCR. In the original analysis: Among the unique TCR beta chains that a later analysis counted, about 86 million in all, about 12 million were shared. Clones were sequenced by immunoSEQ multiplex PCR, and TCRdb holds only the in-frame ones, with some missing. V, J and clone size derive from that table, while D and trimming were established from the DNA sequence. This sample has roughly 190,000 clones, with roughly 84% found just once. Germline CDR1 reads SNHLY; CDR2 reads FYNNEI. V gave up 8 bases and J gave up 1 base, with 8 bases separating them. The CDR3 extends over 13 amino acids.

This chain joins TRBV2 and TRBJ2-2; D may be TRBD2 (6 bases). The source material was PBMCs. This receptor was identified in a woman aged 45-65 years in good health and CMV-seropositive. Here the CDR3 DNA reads TGTGCCAGCGGGGGGAAGAACACCGGGGAGCTGTTTTTT. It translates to CASGGKNTGELFF.